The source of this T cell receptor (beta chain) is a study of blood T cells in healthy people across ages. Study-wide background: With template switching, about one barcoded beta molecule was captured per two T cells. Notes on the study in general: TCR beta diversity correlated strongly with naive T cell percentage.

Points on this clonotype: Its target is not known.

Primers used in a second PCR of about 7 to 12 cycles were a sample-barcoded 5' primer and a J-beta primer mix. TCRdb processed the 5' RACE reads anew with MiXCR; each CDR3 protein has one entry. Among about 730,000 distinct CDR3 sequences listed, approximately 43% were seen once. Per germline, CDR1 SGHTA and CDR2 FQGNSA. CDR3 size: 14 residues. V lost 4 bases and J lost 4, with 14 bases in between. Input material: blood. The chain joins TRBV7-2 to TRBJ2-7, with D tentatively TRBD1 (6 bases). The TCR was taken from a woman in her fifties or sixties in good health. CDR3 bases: TGTGCCAGCAGCTCCACAGGGAATGAGTACGAGCAGTACTTC. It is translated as CASSSTGNEYEQYF.